One sample yielded the 25 T cell receptor beta chains listed below, sequenced in a study of blood T cells in healthy people across ages. The authors ran a second PCR of about 6 to 11 cycles using a sample-barcoded 5' primer and a J-beta primer mix. Via MiXCR, TCRdb re-called the 5' RACE reads, giving one row per CDR3 protein. The table includes around 870,000 distinct CDR3 sequences, more than 25% detected once. Sample: blood. Receptors were obtained from an elderly woman in good health.

This clonotype was seen at least ten times. The V call is TRBV12-3 or TRBV12-4, the J call TRBJ1-5, with 7 bases lining up with TRBD1. The V segment lost 3 bases and the J segment 3 bases; nucleotides outside the gene matches: 5. The CDR3 covers 15 residues. The CDR3 DNA is TGTGCCAGCAGTTTGTTTGGGACAGACAATCAGCCCCAGCATTTT. It specifies CASSLFGTDNQPQHF.

V is TRBV9 and J is TRBJ1-6, with a weak D call TRBD1 (5 bases). The CDR3 contains 15 residues. With 0 bases removed from V and 14 bases from J, the gap between germline ends came to 18 bases. CDR1 is SGDLS and CDR2 is YYNGEE in the germline V gene. The DNA for the CDR3 is TGTGCCAGCAGCGTAGGTTGGGCAGGCGGGGCATCCCTCCACTTT. It specifies CASSVGWAGGASLHF.

With regard to this clonotype: A much larger clone is a single base away; this may be a read error. The genes are TRBV20-1 and TRBJ2-1, with D possibly called TRBD1 or TRBD2 (6 bases each). Germline CDR1 is DFQATT and CDR2 is SNEGSKA (reference sequence). CDR3 length: 16 residues. In DNA, the CDR3 is TGCAGTGCCCCTAGGAGTAGGGGGGTGATCTACAAGGAGCAGTTCTTC. It translates to CSAPRSRGVIYKEQFF.

The CDR3 region is CASSEIGNRVYGYTF. Written as DNA, the CDR3 is TGTGCCAGCAGCGAAATAGGGAACAGGGTATATGGCTACACCTTC. The rearrangement uses TRBV7-2 and TRBJ1-2, with TRBD1 as a possible D gene (6 bases). Per the germline V gene, CDR1 is SGHTA and CDR2 is FQGNSA. The CDR3 totals 15 residues. V shed 5 bases and J shed 5 bases, with 18 bases lying between them.

This clonotype was picked up many times. The chain uses TRBV10-3 and TRBJ1-5; TRBD1 is a possible D gene (5 bases). The CDR3 spans 14 residues. Trimming pared 4 bases from V and 4 bases from J, leaving 11 bases between. Per germline, CDR1 ENHRY and CDR2 SYGVKD. In DNA, the CDR3 is TGTGCCATCAGTGGTGTCGGGGGTAATCAGCCCCAGCATTTT. This gives the protein CAISGVGGNQPQHF.

This clonotype was counted at least ten times. The rearrangement uses TRBV30 and TRBJ2-3, with no clear D. The CDR3 contains 13 residues. V was pared by 2 bases and J by 2 bases, with 8 bases between. CDR1 GTSNPN and CDR2 SVGIG come from the germline V gene (reference sequence). CDR3 nucleotides: TGTGCCTGGAGTCCCCAGTCCACAGATACGCAGTATTTT. Translating gives CAWSPQSTDTQYF.

This clonotype came up many times. Here the CDR3 DNA reads TGTGCCAGCAGCTTAGAGGCACAGGGAAGCTATGGCTACACCTTC. This translates into CASSLEAQGSYGYTF. The chain employs TRBV11-1 and TRBJ1-2, with a tentative D call TRBD1 (6 bases). Germline CDR1 reads SGHAT; CDR2 reads FQDESV (reference sequence). Trimming left V 1 base short and J 4 bases short, with 13 bases between. This CDR3 comprises 15 residues.

This clonotype was seen more than once but under ten times. The J gene is TRBJ2-5, the V gene TRBV6-1; 7 bases are shared with TRBD1. The germline V gene has CDR1 MNHNS and CDR2 SASEGT. The CDR3 runs 15 residues. After removal of 4 bases from V and 5 bases from J, the junction contained 10 bases not matched to a gene. The CDR3 spells CASSGTTGSIETQYF. The CDR3 coding sequence is TGTGCCAGCAGTGGAACGACAGGGTCGATCGAGACCCAGTACTTC.

With respect to this clonotype: Compared with germline, one end of the junction differs, possibly owing to a read error. The chain employs TRBV6-2 or TRBV6-3 and TRBJ2-2; maybe TRBD2 (5 bases). Germline V lookup: CDR1 MNHEY, CDR2 SVGEGT. There are 15 residues in the CDR3. DNA of the CDR3: TGTGCCAGCATAAACCGTCGGGTTTACACCGGGGAGCGGTTTTTT. Its protein product is CASINRRVYTGERFF.

This clonotype came up many times. V and J are TRBV20-1 and TRBJ1-2; a possible D gene is TRBD1 (6 bases). Germline V gene sequence: CDR1 DFQATT, CDR2 SNEGSKA (reference sequence). The CDR3 is 18 amino acids. Trimming took off 2 bases at V and 2 bases at J, with 24 bases between the two ends. CDR3 sequence (DNA): TGCAGTGCTAGATTCCGAGGTGGGGGGCGCGGGTTGAACTATGGCTACACCTTC. Translation gives CSARFRGGGRGLNYGYTF.

This clonotype occurred many times. This rearrangement joins TRBV5-1 to TRBJ1-2; 8 positions agree with TRBD1. The CDR3 is 18 amino acids. Germline-derived CDR1 and CDR2 are SGHRS and YFSETQ. Trimming removed 4 bases from V and 8 bases from J; junction bases left unmatched: 22. CDR3 protein: CASSPVGSGTGHREGYTF. The DNA of the CDR3 is TGCGCCAGCAGCCCGGTGGGGTCCGGGACAGGACATAGAGAGGGCTACACCTTC. Full variable domain (outside the CDR3, taken from reference TRBV5-1 and TRBJ1-2): KAGVTQTPRYLIKTRGQQVTLSCSPISGHRSVSWYQQTPGQGLQFLFEYFSETQRNKGNFPGRFSGRQFSNSRSEMNVSTLELGDSALYLCASSPVGSGTGHREGYTFGSGTRLTVV.

The chain links TRBV11-2 to TRBJ1-1; D remains ambiguous. The V end lost 4 bases, the J end lost 0 bases, and 12 bases lay between the germline ends. Germline V gene lookup returns CDR1 SGHAT and CDR2 FQNNGV. This CDR3 is 15 amino acids long. CDR3 DNA: TGTGCCAGCAGCTCGCCCCGAGGGTTGAACACTGAAGCTTTCTTT. Protein product: CASSSPRGLNTEAFF.

The J gene is TRBJ1-5, the V gene TRBV7-6; a possible D gene is TRBD1 (5 bases). This CDR3 is 16 amino acids long. V lost 0 bases to trimming and J lost 0 bases, with 9 bases between them. The germline gives CDR1 SGHVS, CDR2 FNYEAQ. In DNA, the CDR3 is TGTGCCAGCAGCTTAGCAGGGACGAGTAGCAATCAGCCCCAGCATTTT. Its translation: CASSLAGTSSNQPQHF.

The chain has TRBV27 and TRBJ2-2; D may be TRBD2 (7 bases). Per germline, CDR1 MNHEY and CDR2 SMNVEV (reference sequence). This CDR3 has 17 residues. Trimming removed 7 bases at V and 4 bases at J, with 22 bases between. CDR3 in amino acids: CASTGGGGLSGTGELFF. CDR3 nucleotide sequence: TGTGCCAGCACTGGAGGGGGGGGCCTTTCGGGCACCGGGGAGCTGTTTTTT.

The sample holds many counts of this clonotype. The chain couples TRBV6-2 or TRBV6-3 to TRBJ2-1, with 10 bases fitting TRBD1. Per the germline V gene, CDR1 is MNHEY and CDR2 is SVGEGT. Trimming cost V 2 bases and J 14 bases; bases outside gene matches: 9. This CDR3 spans 14 amino acids. This chain's CDR3 is CASSYRDRGKDEFF. The CDR3 DNA follows: TGTGCCAGCAGTTACAGGGACAGGGGCAAGGATGAGTTCTTC.

This clonotype came up many times. The rearrangement links TRBV7-9 to TRBJ2-3; D perhaps matches TRBD2 (5 bases). Trimming took 5 bases from V and 5 from J, leaving 8 bases between them. The length of the CDR3 is 12 residues. Looked up from germline, CDR1 is SEHNR and CDR2 is FQNEAQ (reference sequence). The CDR3 sequence: CASSLTIDTQYF. In DNA form, the CDR3 reads TGTGCCAGCAGCCTGACTATAGATACGCAGTATTTT.

This clonotype was recorded at least ten times. This chain uses TRBV27 with TRBJ2-2, with 8 bases fitting TRBD1. This CDR3 is 15 amino acids long. Germline V gene lookup returns CDR1 MNHEY and CDR2 SMNVEV (reference sequence). Germline trimming cut 2 bases from V and 6 bases from J; bases unmatched to any gene: 5. The CDR3 reads CASSLIRGRSGELFF. The CDR3 DNA reads as TGTGCCAGCAGTTTAATCAGGGGGCGATCCGGGGAGCTGTTTTTT.

This clonotype was found many times. The chain combines TRBV20-1 with TRBJ2-1, with 8 bases fitting TRBD1. The junction had 8 bases not matched to a gene; V was cut back by 0 bases and J by 4 bases. CDR3 length: 16 amino acids. Germline CDR1 and CDR2: DFQATT and SNEGSKA (reference sequence). CDR3 protein: CSAREVRTGTYNEQFF. The CDR3 DNA is TGCAGTGCTAGAGAGGTTAGGACAGGGACTTACAATGAGCAGTTCTTC.

This clonotype has more than one count but fewer than ten. The chain combines TRBV3-1 with TRBJ2-1, with D perhaps matching TRBD2 (5 bases). V was pared by 4 bases and J by 4 bases, with 14 bases between. Germline V lookup: CDR1 LGHDT, CDR2 YNNKEL (reference sequence). The CDR3 contains 15 residues. CDR3 sequence: CASSPFGAVYNEQFF. In DNA form, the CDR3 reads TGTGCCAGCAGCCCCTTTGGAGCGGTATACAATGAGCAGTTCTTC.

A word on this clonotype: Being one base from a much bigger clone, this may be a read error. V is TRBV20-1 and J is TRBJ1-3; D not certain. Germline-derived CDR1 and CDR2 are DFQATT and SNEGSKA (reference sequence). This CDR3 comprises 12 residues. The CDR3 nucleotides read TGCAGTGCTAGCAAGGATGGAAGCACCATATATTTT. Amino acids: CSASKDGSTIYF.

The CDR3 DNA is TGCGCCAGCAGAACCGGGACTAGCGGGAGCCTCACTCGGTACAATGAGCAGTTCTTC. Translating it yields CASRTGTSGSLTRYNEQFF. V and J are TRBV5-1 and TRBJ2-1; TRBD2 aligns across 14 bases. Germline V gene sequence: CDR1 SGHRS, CDR2 YFSETQ. Trimming took 5 bases from V and 4 from J; bases not matched to a gene: 14. The CDR3 is 19 residues long.

In its sample, this clonotype was seen many times. The rearrangement uses TRBV5-1 and TRBJ2-7; either TRBD1 or TRBD2 may fit D (5 bases each). Trimming shortened V by 3 bases and J by 0 bases, and 16 bases separated the two germline ends. The CDR3 is 16 residues long. Per the germline V gene, CDR1 is SGHRS and CDR2 is YFSETQ. CDR3 sequence (DNA): TGCGCCAGCAGCTGGGACCGACAGTTCCGCTCCTACGAGCAGTACTTC. Amino acid sequence: CASSWDRQFRSYEQYF.

This clonotype has more than one count but fewer than ten. The CDR3 protein is CASIRRDREGEQFF. Here the CDR3 DNA reads TGTGCCAGCATCCGTAGGGACAGGGAAGGTGAGCAGTTCTTC. The chain recombines TRBV6-5 with TRBJ2-1, with 9 bases fitting TRBD1. Germline CDR1 MNHEY, CDR2 SVGAGI. V gave up 7 bases and J gave up 9 bases; unmatched junction bases: 10. The CDR3 spans 14 residues.

This clonotype was seen a handful of times. This rearrangement joins TRBV20-1 to TRBJ2-5; 12 positions match TRBD2. Per the germline V gene, CDR1 is DFQATT and CDR2 is SNEGSKA (reference sequence). Trimming cost V 0 bases and J 2 bases; bases outside gene matches: 7. The CDR3 consists of 17 residues. CDR3 DNA sequence: TGCAGTGCTAGAGACCCAAGGACTAGCGGGGCACAAGAGACCCAGTACTTC. The encoded protein is CSARDPRTSGAQETQYF.

This clonotype was observed at least ten times. The V call is TRBV5-5, the J call TRBJ2-5; 13 bases map to TRBD2. Germline assignment: CDR1 SGHKS and CDR2 YYEKEE (reference sequence). CDR3 length equals 17 residues. Trimming at V came to 0 bases and at J to 1 base, leaving 3 bases not matched to a gene. The CDR3 loop reads CASSLGGLAGVQETQYF. CDR3 nucleotides: TGTGCCAGCAGCTTGGGTGGACTAGCGGGGGTCCAAGAGACCCAGTACTTC.